The rows below give T cell receptor beta chains drawn from one sample of a study of prognosis after radiotherapy for stage I lung cancer. Each CDR3 protein gets one entry after TCRdb re-called the multiplex PCR reads with MiXCR. The table records under 55,000 distinct CDR3 sequences, 30% to 40% of them present only once. The sequenced sample was PBMCs, obtained before or after stereotactic body radiation therapy (not recorded which). These receptors were collected from a donor over 45 with non-small cell lung cancer. Both conserved end residues are part of each CDR3. The D gene is left open where the match is weak. Some rows mark clone size as missing; the rest say once, few, many or name a class of expanded clone.

j_call clone_size d_call v_call cdr3_nt cdr3_aa
TRBJ2-2 - TRBD1 TRBV5-1 TGCGCCAGCAGCTCGACAGGGGCGGTGAGAACCGGTGAGCTGTTTTTT CASSSTGAVRTGELFF
TRBJ2-4 many - TRBV4-1 TGCGCCAGCAGCCAAGAAGTCATAGTAGCCAAAAACATTCAGTACTTC CASSQEVIVAKNIQYF
TRBJ1-5 - - TRBV5-5 TGCGCCAGCAGCCAAGATGTAGGGAGGCCCCAGCATTTT CASSQDVGRPQHF
TRBJ2-7 - TRBD1 TRBV2 TGCGCCAGCATCCCAGGACAGGGAAGGTACGAGCAGTACTTC CASIPGQGRYEQYF
TRBJ2-2 - - TRBV7-2 TGTGCCACCAGCAGGCCCACCGGGGAGCTGTTTTTT CATSRPTGELFF
TRBJ1-1 once - TRBV5-1 TGCGCCAGCAGCTTGGGTGACACTTACACTGAAGCTTTCTTT CASSLGDTYTEAFF
TRBJ1-2 many - TRBV25-1 TGTGCCAGCAGTGAATTGAGAAGAGGCTACACCTTC CASSELRRGYTF
TRBJ2-1 - TRBD1 TRBV2 TGTGCCAGCGGGGGGACAGGTACTTCTTTAGATGAGCAGTTCTTC CASGGTGTSLDEQFF
TRBJ1-1 many TRBD1 TRBV3-1 TGTGCCAGCAGTACGATGACAGGGGGTACTGAAGCTTTCTTT CASSTMTGGTEAFF
TRBJ2-3 many - TRBV7-2 TGTGCCAGCGGTCGGTTGGTGGGTACGCAGTATTTT CASGRLVGTQYF
TRBJ1-5 many - TRBV30 TGTGCCTGGAGTGTATCCCTCTGGCAGCCCCAGCATTTT CAWSVSLWQPQHF
TRBJ1-2 medium-sized TRBD1 TRBV4-1 TGCGCCAGCAGCCAAGATGGGACAGGGAATGGCTACACCTTC CASSQDGTGNGYTF
TRBJ2-3 many TRBD1 TRBV30 TGTGCCTGGAGTGCGGGGGACAGGGTCCGCACAGATACGCAGTATTTT CAWSAGDRVRTDTQYF
TRBJ2-3 few TRBD1 TRBV6-4 TGTGCCAGCATCAGCCAGGGGGCGCAAGGCACAGATACGCAGTATTTT CASISQGAQGTDTQYF
TRBJ2-7 - TRBD2 TRBV5-1 TGCGCCAGCAGCTTGGATTACGGCGCGGGGGAACACGAGCAGTACTTC CASSLDYGAGEHEQYF
TRBJ1-1 many - TRBV28 TGTGCCAGCAGCTACGACGCTAACACTGAAGCTTTCTTT CASSYDANTEAFF
TRBJ1-5 many TRBD1 TRBV7-2 TGTGCCAGCAGCTCTAAAGGGGGCTTACAGGGGGCGAGTAGGGAACGCAATCAGCCCCAGCATTTT CASSSKGGLQGASRERNQPQHF
TRBJ1-4 many - TRBV18 TGTGCCAGCTCACCGACAGTAGCTAATGAAAAACTGTTTTTT CASSPTVANEKLFF
TRBJ2-6 - TRBD1 TRBV5-1 TGCGCCAGCAGTTTCCCCCCCGGGACAGGGTTCTCTGGGGTCAACGCCCTGACTTTC CASSFPPGTGFSGVNALTF
TRBJ2-1 many - TRBV6-2/TRBV6-3 TGTGCCAGCAGGCGTGAACTCGGAGGGTCCTACAATGAGCAGTTCTTC CASRRELGGSYNEQFF
TRBJ1-2 medium-sized TRBD1 TRBV11-2 TGTGCCAGCAGCCACTACCACCAGGGACAGGGAGGTCGGGGCTACACCTTC CASSHYHQGQGGRGYTF
TRBJ2-5 many TRBD2 TRBV20-1 TGCAGTGCTAGATCCGGACTAGCGGATGATCAAGAGACCCAGTACTTC CSARSGLADDQETQYF
TRBJ2-7 many - TRBV10-3 TGTGCCATCAGTGAGTACAGGTACGAGCAGTACTTC CAISEYRYEQYF
TRBJ2-7 many TRBD2 TRBV20-1 TGCAGTGCTAGAGGCGCCCCTTTCGCGGGAGGTAACTACGAGCAGTACTTC CSARGAPFAGGNYEQYF
TRBJ2-3 - - TRBV3-1 TGTGCCAGCAGCGAGATCCAGACCCCCACAGATACGCAGTATTTT CASSEIQTPTDTQYF
TRBJ2-1 many TRBD2 TRBV7-9 TGTGCCAGCAGCCCTTCCCCGGGGACTAGCGGAGAGAAACACTACAATGAGCAGTTCTTC CASSPSPGTSGEKHYNEQFF
TRBJ2-2 - TRBD1 TRBV4-1 TGCGCCAGCAGCCAAGATTGTGGGACAGGGGGGAACGGGGAGCTGTTTTTT CASSQDCGTGGNGELFF
TRBJ2-7 many - TRBV5-1 TGCGCCAGCAGCCCGGACTTCTACGAGCAGTACTTC CASSPDFYEQYF
TRBJ1-4 many - TRBV4-1 TGCGCCAGCAGCCAAGGGGTTACCCCGAGTGAAAAACTGTTTTTT CASSQGVTPSEKLFF
TRBJ2-3 - - TRBV7-2 TGTGCCAGAAGCTTGACATATACGCAGTATTTT CARSLTYTQYF
TRBJ2-3 - - TRBV28 TGTGCCAGCACGGGACGGAACACAGATACGCAGTATTTT CASTGRNTDTQYF
TRBJ2-2 many - TRBV20-1 TGCAGTGCTAGAGTTTCGGAAAACACCGGGGAGCTGTTTTTT CSARVSENTGELFF
TRBJ2-4 - - TRBV15 TGTGCCACCAGCAGAGATCCCATCCCTGGTCAAAACATTCAGTACTTC CATSRDPIPGQNIQYF
TRBJ1-4 many TRBD1 TRBV28 TGTGCCAGCAGGCAGGGGGCGCGGACTAATGAAAAACTGTTTTTT CASRQGARTNEKLFF
TRBJ1-1 once - TRBV5-1 TGCGCCAGCAACGAACAGGGTGGGGAACTCACTGAAGCTTTCTTT CASNEQGGELTEAFF
TRBJ1-3 many - TRBV2 TGTGCCAGCACAACAGGGATGGAAAACACCATATATTTT CASTTGMENTIYF
TRBJ2-1 - - TRBV7-9 TGTGCCAGCGGCGTCCATGAGCAGTTCTTC CASGVHEQFF